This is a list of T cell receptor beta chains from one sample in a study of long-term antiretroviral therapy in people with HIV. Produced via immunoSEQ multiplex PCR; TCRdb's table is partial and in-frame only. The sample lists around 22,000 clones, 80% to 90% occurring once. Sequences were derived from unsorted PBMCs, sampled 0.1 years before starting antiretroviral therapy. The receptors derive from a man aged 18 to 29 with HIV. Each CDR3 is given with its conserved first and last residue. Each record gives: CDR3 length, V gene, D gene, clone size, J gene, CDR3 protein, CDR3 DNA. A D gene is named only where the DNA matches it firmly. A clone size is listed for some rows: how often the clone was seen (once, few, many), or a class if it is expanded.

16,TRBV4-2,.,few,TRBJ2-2,CASSQAVNRRTGELFF,TGTGCCAGCAGCCAAGCTGTTAACAGGCGCACCGGGGAGCTGTTTTTT
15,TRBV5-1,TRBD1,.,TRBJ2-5,CASSLVPGQQETQYF,TGCGCCAGCAGCTTGGTCCCGGGACAGCAAGAGACCCAGTACTTC
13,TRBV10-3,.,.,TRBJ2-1,CAISGVRGQSQFF,TGTGCCATCAGTGGAGTACGGGGGCAGTCGCAGTTCTTC
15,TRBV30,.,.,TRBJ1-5,CAYLGGLGPNQPQHF,TGTGCCTACCTGGGGGGGCTGGGACCCAATCAGCCCCAGCATTTT
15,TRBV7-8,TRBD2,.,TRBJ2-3,CASRGLGRALDTQYF,TGTGCCAGCAGGGGTCTAGGGAGGGCCCTTGATACGCAGTATTTT
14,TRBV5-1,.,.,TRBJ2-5,CASSLVGSQETQYF,TGCGCCAGCAGCTTGGTAGGGTCCCAAGAGACCCAGTACTTC
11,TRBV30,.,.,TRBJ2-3,CAWSFADTQYF,TGTGCCTGGAGTTTCGCCGATACGCAGTATTTT
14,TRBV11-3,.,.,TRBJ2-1,CASSGASSYNEQFF,TGTGCCAGCAGTGGGGCCAGCTCCTACAATGAGCAGTTCTTC
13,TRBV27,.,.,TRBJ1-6,CASSLSTDSPLHF,TGTGCCAGCAGTTTATCAACTGATTCACCCCTCCACTTT
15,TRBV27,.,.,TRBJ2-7,CASSFSSGFSYEQYF,TGTGCCAGCAGTTTCTCGAGCGGGTTCTCCTACGAGCAGTACTTC
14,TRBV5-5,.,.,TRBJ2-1,CASRFGTGALSPFF,.
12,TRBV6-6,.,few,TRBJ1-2,CASRRAGYGYTF,TGTGCCAGCAGAAGGGCCGGGTATGGCTACACCTTC
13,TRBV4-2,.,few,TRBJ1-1,CASRDTVNTEAFF,TGTGCCAGCAGGGATACAGTGAACACTGAAGCTTTCTTT
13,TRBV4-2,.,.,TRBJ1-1,CASSPDISTEAFF,TGTGCCAGCAGCCCGGACATTTCCACTGAAGCTTTCTTT
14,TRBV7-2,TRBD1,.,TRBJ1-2,CASSWTLTGPGYTF,TGTGCCAGCAGCTGGACGCTGACAGGGCCTGGCTACACCTTC
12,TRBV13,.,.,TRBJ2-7,CASRADTYEQYF,TGTGCCAGCCGAGCGGACACCTACGAGCAGTACTTC
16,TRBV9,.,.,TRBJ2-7,CASSPGGGRITYEQYF,TGTGCCAGCAGCCCCGGGGGCGGGAGAATTACCTACGAGCAGTACTTC
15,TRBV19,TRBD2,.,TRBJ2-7,CASSVGLAGGYEQYF,TGTGCCAGTAGTGTGGGACTAGCGGGAGGTTACGAGCAGTACTTC
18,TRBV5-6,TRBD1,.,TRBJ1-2,CASSLDGGTGTTNYGYTF,TGTGCCAGCAGCCTGGATGGAGGGACAGGGACCACTAACTATGGCTACACCTTC
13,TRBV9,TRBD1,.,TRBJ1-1,CASSVTGGTEAFF,TGTGCCAGCAGCGTGACAGGGGGCACTGAAGCTTTCTTT
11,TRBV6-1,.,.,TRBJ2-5,CASSEVETQYF,TGTGCCAGCAGTGAAGTGGAGACCCAGTACTTC
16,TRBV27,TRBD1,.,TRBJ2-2,CASSDRAGGSTGELFF,TGTGCCAGCAGTGACCGGGCAGGGGGCAGCACCGGGGAGCTGTTTTTT
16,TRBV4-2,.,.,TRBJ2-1,CASSQIGRAFYNEQFF,TGTGCCAGCAGCCAAATCGGGCGGGCCTTCTACAATGAGCAGTTCTTC
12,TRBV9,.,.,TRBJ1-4,CASSAADGKLFF,TGTGCCAGCAGCGCGGCGGACGGAAAACTGTTTTTT
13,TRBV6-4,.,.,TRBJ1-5,CASSWDSNQPQHF,TGTGCCAGCAGTTGGGATAGCAATCAGCCCCAGCATTTT
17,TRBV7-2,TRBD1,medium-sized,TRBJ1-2,CASSWDRGRSLRLGYTF,TGTGCCAGCAGCTGGGACAGGGGGAGGTCACTTAGATTAGGCTACACCTTC
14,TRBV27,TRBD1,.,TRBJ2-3,CASSPDRVADTQYF,TGTGCCAGCAGCCCGGACAGGGTCGCAGATACGCAGTATTTT